What follows are 5 T cell receptor beta chains derived from one specimen sequenced in a study of blood T cells in healthy people across ages (dated by TCRdb to the mid-2010s). The library came from 5' RACE. Sequencing was carried out with an Illumina HiSeq 2500. A second roughly 6 to 11 cycle PCR used a sample-barcoded 5' primer and a J-beta primer mix. The public reads were quality trimmed at Q25 with fastp and then assembled into clones with MiXCR by TCRdb, keeping productive beta chains. When rows share a CDR3 protein, they turn into one entry using the most common DNA and genes. The sample table shows more than 500,000 distinct CDR3 sequences, and 27% are seen once. Around a sixth of the sample lies in the top ten. The sequencing sample was made of blood. Source of these receptors: a woman in her 70s in good health.

The chain uses TRBV20-1 and TRBJ1-4; D uncertain. Germline assignment: CDR1 DFQATT and CDR2 SNEGSKA (reference sequence). The CDR3 runs to 13 residues. The germline V and J ends were trimmed by 6 bases and 0 bases, with 8 bases remaining between them. The chain's CDR3 is CSAESATNEKLFF. The CDR3 coding sequence is TGCAGTGCCGAAAGTGCAACTAATGAAAAACTGTTTTTT.

In this sample, this clonotype turned up many times. The CDR3 region is CASGLARGHTEAFF. The CDR3 nucleotides are TGTGCTAGTGGTTTGGCCCGGGGCCACACTGAAGCTTTCTTT. The chain recombines TRBV12-5 with TRBJ1-1, with D possibly matching TRBD1 (5 bases). The CDR3 is made up of 14 amino acids. Germline V gene sequence: CDR1 LGHNT, CDR2 FRNRAP. With 1 base removed from V and 3 bases from J, the gap between germline ends came to 9 bases.

This clonotype was seen at least ten times. This chain joins TRBV5-6 and TRBJ2-7, with D hard to call. The length of the CDR3 is 16 residues. In germline, CDR1 is SGHDT, CDR2 YYEEEE. Trimming shortened V by 0 bases and J by 1 base, and 14 bases separated the two germline ends. CDR3 protein: CASSLAVVWGSYEQYF. CDR3 in DNA: TGTGCCAGCAGCTTGGCTGTTGTGTGGGGATCCTACGAGCAGTACTTC. Combining the CDR3 with reference TRBV5-6 and TRBJ2-7 gives the whole variable domain DAGVTQSPTHLIKTRGQQVTLRCSPKSGHDTVSWYQQALGQGPQFIFQYYEEEERQRGNFPDRFSGHQFPNYSSELNVNALLLGDSALYLCASSLAVVWGSYEQYFGPGTRLTVT.

This clonotype was seen a few times. The chain employs TRBV7-2 and TRBJ2-7, with D perhaps matching TRBD1 (7 bases). The germline V gene encodes CDR1 SGHTA and CDR2 FQGNSA. The germline V and J ends were trimmed by 4 bases and 6 bases, with 19 bases remaining between them. The CDR3 totals 15 residues. The CDR3 here is CASSSQGGTGIEQYF. The CDR3 DNA sequence: TGTGCCAGCAGCTCCCAGGGGGGCACCGGCATCGAGCAGTACTTC. The full variable domain, in which reference TRBV7-2 and TRBJ2-7 provide the parts outside the CDR3, is GAGVSQSPSNKVTEKGKDVELRCDPISGHTALYWYRQSLGQGLEFLIYFQGNSAPDKSGLPSDRFSAERTGGSVSTLTIQRTQQEDSAVYLCASSSQGGTGIEQYFGPGTRLTVT.

This clonotype was found a few times. The chain recombines TRBV9 with TRBJ1-2, with a possible D match to TRBD1 (6 bases). The germline V and J ends were trimmed by 4 bases and 5 bases, with 15 bases remaining between them. Germline loops: CDR1 SGDLS, CDR2 YYNGEE. This CDR3 spans 14 amino acids. CDR3 in amino acids: CASSPSAGEYGYTF. CDR3 nucleotide sequence: TGTGCCAGCAGCCCCTCGGCAGGGGAGTATGGCTACACCTTC.